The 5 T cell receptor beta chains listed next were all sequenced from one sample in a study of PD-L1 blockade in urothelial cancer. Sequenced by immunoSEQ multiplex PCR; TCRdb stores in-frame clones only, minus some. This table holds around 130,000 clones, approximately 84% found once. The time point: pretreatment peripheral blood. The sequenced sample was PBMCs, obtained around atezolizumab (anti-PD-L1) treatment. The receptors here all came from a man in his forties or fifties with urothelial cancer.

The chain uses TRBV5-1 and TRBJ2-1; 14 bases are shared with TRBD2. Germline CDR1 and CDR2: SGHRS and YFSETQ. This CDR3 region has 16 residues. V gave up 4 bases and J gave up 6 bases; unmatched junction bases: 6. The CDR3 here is CASSGGGLAGGNEQFF. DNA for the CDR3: TGCGCCAGCAGCGGCGGAGGACTAGCGGGAGGCAATGAGCAGTTCTTC.

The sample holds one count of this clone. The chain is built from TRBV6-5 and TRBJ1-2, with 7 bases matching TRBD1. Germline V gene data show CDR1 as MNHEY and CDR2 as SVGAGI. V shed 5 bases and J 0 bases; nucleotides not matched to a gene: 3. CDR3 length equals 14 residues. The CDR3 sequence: CASSRGQANYGYTF. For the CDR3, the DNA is TGTGCCAGCAGTAGAGGACAGGCTAACTATGGCTACACCTTC.

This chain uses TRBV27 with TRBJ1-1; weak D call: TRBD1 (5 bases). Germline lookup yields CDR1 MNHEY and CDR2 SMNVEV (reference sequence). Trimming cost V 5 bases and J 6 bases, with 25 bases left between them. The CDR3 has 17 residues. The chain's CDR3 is CASSRRTRTFKGAEAFF. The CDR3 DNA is TGTGCCAGCAGTCGCCGGACACGAACCTTCAAAGGAGCTGAAGCTTTCTTT.

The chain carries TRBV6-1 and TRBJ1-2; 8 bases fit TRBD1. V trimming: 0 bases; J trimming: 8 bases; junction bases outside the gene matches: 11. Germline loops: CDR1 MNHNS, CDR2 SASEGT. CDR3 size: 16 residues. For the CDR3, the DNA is TGTGCCAGCAGTGAAGCGAAAGGCAGGGGGCAGCAAGGCTACACCTTC. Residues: CASSEAKGRGQQGYTF.

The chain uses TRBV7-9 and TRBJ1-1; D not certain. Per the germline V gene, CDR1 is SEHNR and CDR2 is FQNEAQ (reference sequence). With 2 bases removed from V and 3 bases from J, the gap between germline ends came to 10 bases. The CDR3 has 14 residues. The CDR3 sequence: CASSLRETDTEAFF. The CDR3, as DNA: TGTGCCAGCAGCTTAAGGGAGACCGACACTGAAGCTTTCTTT.